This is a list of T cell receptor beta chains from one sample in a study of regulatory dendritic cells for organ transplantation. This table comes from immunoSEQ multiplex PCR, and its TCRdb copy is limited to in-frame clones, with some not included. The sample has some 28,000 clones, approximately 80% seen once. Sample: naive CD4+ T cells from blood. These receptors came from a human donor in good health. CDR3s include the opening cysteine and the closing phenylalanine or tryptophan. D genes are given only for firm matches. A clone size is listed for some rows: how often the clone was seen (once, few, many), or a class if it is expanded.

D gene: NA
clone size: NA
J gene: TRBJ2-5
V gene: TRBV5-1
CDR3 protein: CASSRGDQETQYF
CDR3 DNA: TGCGCCAGCAGCAGGGGCGACCAAGAGACCCAGTACTTC

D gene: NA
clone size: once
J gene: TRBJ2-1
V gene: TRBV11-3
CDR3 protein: CASSFGLAGGEQFF
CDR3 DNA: TGTGCCAGCAGCTTCGGACTAGCAGGGGGTGAGCAGTTCTTC

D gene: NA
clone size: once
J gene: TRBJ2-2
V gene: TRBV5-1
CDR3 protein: CASSRTGGELFF
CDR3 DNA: TGCGCCAGCAGCCGGACTGGCGGGGAGCTGTTTTTT

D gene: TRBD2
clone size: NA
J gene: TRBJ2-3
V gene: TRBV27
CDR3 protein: CASSRVLLAAGTDTQYF
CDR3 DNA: TGTGCCAGCAGTAGAGTCCTCCTAGCGGCGGGGACAGATACGCAGTATTTT

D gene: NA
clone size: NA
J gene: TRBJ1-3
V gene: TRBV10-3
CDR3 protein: CAISENLASGNTIYF
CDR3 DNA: TGTGCCATCAGTGAGAATCTGGCTTCTGGAAACACCATATATTTT

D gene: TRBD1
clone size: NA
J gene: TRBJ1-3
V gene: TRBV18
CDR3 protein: CASSSGQGAGNTIYF
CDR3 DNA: TGTGCCAGCTCATCGGGACAGGGGGCTGGAAACACCATATATTTT

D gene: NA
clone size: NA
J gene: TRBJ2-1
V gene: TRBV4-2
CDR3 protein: CASSQGPVDNEQFF
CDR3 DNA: TGTGCCAGCAGCCAAGGTCCGGTGGACAATGAGCAGTTCTTC

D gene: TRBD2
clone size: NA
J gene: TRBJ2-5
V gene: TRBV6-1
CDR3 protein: CASSGDSGGARETQYF
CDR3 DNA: TGTGCCAGCAGTGGAGATAGCGGGGGGGCCAGAGAGACCCAGTACTTC

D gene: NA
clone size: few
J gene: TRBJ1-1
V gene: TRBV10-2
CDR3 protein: CASRTGDNTEAFF
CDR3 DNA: TGCGCCAGCAGAACGGGAGACAACACTGAAGCTTTCTTT

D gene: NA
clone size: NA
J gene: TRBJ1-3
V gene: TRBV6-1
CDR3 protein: CASSDPSRDSGNTIYF
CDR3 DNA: TGTGCCAGCAGTGATCCCAGCCGGGACTCTGGAAACACCATATATTTT

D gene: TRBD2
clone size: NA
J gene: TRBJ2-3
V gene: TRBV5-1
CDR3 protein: CASSLVSGGTDTQYF
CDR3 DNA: TGCGCCAGCAGCTTGGTTAGCGGGGGCACAGATACGCAGTATTTT

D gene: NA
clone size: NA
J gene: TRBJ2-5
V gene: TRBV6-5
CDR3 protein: CASSYSETNPKTQYF
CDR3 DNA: TGTGCCAGCAGTTACTCGGAGACTAATCCCAAGACCCAGTACTTC

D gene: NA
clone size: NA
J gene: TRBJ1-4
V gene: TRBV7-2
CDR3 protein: CASSLDRRSEKLFF
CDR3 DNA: TGTGCCAGCAGCTTAGACAGGAGAAGTGAAAAACTGTTTTTT

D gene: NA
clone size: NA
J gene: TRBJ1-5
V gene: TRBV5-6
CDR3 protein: CASSLMGAGQPQHF
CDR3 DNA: TGTGCCAGCAGCTTGATGGGGGCAGGACAGCCCCAGCATTTT

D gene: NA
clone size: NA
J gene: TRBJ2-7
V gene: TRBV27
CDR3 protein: CASSLMRQSLYEQYF
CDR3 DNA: TGTGCCAGCAGTTTAATGCGACAGTCGCTTTACGAGCAGTACTTC

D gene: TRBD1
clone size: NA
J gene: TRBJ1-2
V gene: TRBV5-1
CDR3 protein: CASSQGQGAFYGYTF
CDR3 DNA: TGCGCCAGCAGCCAGGGACAGGGGGCTTTCTATGGCTACACCTTC

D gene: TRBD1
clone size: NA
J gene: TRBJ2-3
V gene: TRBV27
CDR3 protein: CASSFRDRDTQYF
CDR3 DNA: TGTGCCAGCAGTTTCCGGGACAGGGATACGCAGTATTTT

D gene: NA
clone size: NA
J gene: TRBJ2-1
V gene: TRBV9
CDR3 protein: CASSVLPGGNNEQFF
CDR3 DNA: TGTGCCAGCAGCGTACTGCCCGGGGGAAACAATGAGCAGTTCTTC

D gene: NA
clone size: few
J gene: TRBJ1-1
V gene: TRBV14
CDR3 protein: CASSQLGSNTEAFF
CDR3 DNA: TGTGCCAGCAGCCAACTGGGGAGTAACACTGAAGCTTTCTTT

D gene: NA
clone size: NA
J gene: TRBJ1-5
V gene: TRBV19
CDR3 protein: CATGERYDQPQHF
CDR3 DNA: TGTGCCACCGGGGAACGGTATGATCAGCCCCAGCATTTT

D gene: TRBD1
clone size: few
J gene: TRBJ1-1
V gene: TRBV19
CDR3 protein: CASSPGGNTEAFF
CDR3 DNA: TGTGCCAGTAGTCCAGGGGGGAACACTGAAGCTTTCTTT

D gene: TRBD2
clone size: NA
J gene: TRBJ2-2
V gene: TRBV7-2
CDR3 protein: CASRPGGTTGELFF
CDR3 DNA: TGTGCCAGCAGGCCCGGGGGGACCACCGGGGAGCTGTTTTTT

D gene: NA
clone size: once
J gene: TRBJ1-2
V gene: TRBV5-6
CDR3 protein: CASSPPGTPPIYGYTF
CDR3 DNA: TGTGCCAGCAGCCCCCCCGGGACACCTCCCATCTATGGCTACACCTTC

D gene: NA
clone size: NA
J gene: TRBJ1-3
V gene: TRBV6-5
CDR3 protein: CASSYSTASGRNTIYF
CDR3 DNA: TGTGCCAGCAGTTACTCGACAGCCTCAGGGAGAAACACCATATATTTT

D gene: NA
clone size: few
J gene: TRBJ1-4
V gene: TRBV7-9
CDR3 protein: CASSQSINEKLFF
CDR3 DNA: TGTGCCAGCAGTCAGTCCATCAATGAAAAACTGTTTTTT

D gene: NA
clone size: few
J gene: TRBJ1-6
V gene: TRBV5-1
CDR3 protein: CASSLGAGDSPLHF
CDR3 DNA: TGCGCCAGCAGCTTGGGGGCAGGGGACTCACCCCTCCACTTT

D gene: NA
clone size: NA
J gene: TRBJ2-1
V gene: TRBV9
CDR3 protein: CASSRDSAYNEQFF
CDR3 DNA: TGTGCCAGCAGCCGAGACTCGGCCTACAATGAGCAGTTCTTC

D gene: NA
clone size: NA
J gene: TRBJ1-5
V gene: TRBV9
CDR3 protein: CASSVGGNSNQPQHF
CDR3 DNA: TGTGCCAGCAGCGTAGGAGGTAATAGCAATCAGCCCCAGCATTTT

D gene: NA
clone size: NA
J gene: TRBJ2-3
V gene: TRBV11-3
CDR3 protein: CASSWKPGLGTDTQYF
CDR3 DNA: TGTGCCAGCAGCTGGAAACCGGGACTGGGCACAGATACGCAGTATTTT

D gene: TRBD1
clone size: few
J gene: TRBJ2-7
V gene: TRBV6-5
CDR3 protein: CASTRGQGTYEQYF
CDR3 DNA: TGTGCCAGCACCCGAGGACAGGGAACGTACGAGCAGTACTTC

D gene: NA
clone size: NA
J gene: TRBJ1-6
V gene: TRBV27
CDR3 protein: CASSYRGTRARAYNSPLHF
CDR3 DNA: TGTGCCAGCAGTTATCGGGGGACGAGGGCCCGCGCCTATAATTCACCCCTCCACTTT

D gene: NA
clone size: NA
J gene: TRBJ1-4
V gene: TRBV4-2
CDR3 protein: CASSQDPAQVNEKLFF
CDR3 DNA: TGTGCCAGCAGCCAAGATCCCGCACAGGTTAATGAAAAACTGTTTTTT

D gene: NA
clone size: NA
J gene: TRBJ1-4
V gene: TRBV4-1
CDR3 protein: CASSQKTGGRDEKLFF
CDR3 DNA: TGCGCCAGCAGCCAAAAAACCGGAGGGAGGGATGAAAAACTGTTTTTT

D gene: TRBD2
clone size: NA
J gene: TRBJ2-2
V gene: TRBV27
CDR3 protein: CASAWTSGSTGELFF
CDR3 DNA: TGTGCCAGCGCCTGGACTAGCGGGAGCACCGGGGAGCTGTTTTTT

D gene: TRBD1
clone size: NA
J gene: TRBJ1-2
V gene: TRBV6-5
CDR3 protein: CASSYSTGADGYTF
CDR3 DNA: TGTGCCAGCAGTTACTCGACAGGGGCAGATGGCTACACCTTC

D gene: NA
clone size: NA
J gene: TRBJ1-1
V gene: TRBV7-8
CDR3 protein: CASSLEGEAFF
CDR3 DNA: TGTGCCAGCAGCTTAGAGGGGGAAGCTTTCTTT

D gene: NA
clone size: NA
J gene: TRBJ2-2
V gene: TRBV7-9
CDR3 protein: CASNWGEPGTGELFF
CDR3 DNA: TGTGCCAGCAACTGGGGAGAACCAGGCACCGGGGAGCTGTTTTTT

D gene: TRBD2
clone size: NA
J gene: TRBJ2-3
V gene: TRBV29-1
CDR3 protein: CSVDRRGAHTDTQYF
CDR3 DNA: TGCAGCGTTGACCGGCGGGGGGCACACACAGATACGCAGTATTTT

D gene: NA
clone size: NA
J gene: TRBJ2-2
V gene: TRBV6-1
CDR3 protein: CASIGTPAELFF
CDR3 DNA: TGTGCCAGCATCGGGACACCGGCGGAGCTGTTTTTT

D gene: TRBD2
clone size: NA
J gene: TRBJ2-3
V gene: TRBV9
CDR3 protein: CASSVGGGGGGVDTQYF
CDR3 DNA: TGTGCCAGCAGCGTAGGGGGTGGGGGGGGTGGAGTAGATACGCAGTATTTT

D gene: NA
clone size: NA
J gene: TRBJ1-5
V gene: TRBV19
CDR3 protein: CASSIEAGYSNQPQHF
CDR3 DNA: TGTGCCAGTAGTATAGAGGCAGGGTATAGCAATCAGCCCCAGCATTTT

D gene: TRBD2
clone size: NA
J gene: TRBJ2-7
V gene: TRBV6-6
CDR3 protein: CASSPRVAGSYEQYF
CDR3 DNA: TGTGCCAGCAGTCCTCGGGTAGCGGGGTCCTACGAGCAGTACTTC

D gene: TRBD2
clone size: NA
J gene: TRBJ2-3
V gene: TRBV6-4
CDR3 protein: CASSELAGLTDTQYF
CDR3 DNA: TGTGCCAGCAGTGAACTAGCGGGGCTCACAGATACGCAGTATTTT

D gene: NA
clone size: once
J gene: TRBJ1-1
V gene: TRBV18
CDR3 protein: CASSPLRDTEAFF
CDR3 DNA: TGTGCCAGCTCACCACTTCGGGACACTGAAGCTTTCTTT

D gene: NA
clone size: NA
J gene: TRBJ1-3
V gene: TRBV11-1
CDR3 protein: CASSFRTSGVQGNTIYF
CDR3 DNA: TGTGCCAGCAGCTTCAGGACCTCAGGGGTCCAAGGAAACACCATATATTTT

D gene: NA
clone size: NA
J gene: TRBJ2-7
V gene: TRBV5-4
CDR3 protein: CASSPIMPGQAGDEQYF
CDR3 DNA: TGTGCCAGCAGTCCTATAATGCCGGGACAGGCGGGGGACGAGCAGTACTTC

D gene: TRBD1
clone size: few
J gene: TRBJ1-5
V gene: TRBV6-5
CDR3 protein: CASSSGGRVPQHF
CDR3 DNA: TGTGCCAGCAGTTCAGGGGGAAGAGTGCCCCAGCATTTT

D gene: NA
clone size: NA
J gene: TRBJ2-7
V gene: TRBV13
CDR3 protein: CASSLVRTEGSYEQYF
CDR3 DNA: TGTGCCAGCAGCTTAGTTCGGACAGAGGGGTCCTACGAGCAGTACTTC

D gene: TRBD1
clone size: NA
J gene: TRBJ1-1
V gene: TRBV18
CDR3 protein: CASSPTDRGEAFF
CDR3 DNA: TGTGCCAGCTCACCAACAGACAGGGGTGAAGCTTTCTTT

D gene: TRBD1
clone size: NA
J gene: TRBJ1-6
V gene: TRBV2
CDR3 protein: CASSPRTGASGGPLHF
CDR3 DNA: TGTGCCAGCAGTCCTCGGACAGGGGCCTCAGGAGGCCCCCTCCACTTT

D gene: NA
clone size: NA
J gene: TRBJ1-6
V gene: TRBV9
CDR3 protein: CASSEEYNSPLHF
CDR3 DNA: TGTGCCAGCAGCGAAGAGTATAATTCACCCCTCCACTTT

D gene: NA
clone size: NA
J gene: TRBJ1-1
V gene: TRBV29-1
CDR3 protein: CSPTRVELGEAFF
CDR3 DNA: TGCAGCCCGACGAGGGTCGAACTCGGGGAAGCTTTCTTT

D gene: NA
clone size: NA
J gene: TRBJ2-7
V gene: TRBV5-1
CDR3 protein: CASSLGLYAYEQYF
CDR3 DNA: TGCGCCAGCAGCTTGGGACTATACGCCTACGAGCAGTACTTC

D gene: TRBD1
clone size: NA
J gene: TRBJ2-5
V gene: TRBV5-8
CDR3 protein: CASSLSGTGLVKTQYF
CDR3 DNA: TGTGCCAGCAGCTTGTCCGGGACAGGGTTGGTGAAGACCCAGTACTTC

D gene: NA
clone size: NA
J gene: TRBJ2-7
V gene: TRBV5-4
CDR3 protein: CASSLDSSTYEQYF
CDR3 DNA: TGTGCCAGCAGCTTGGACAGTTCCACCTACGAGCAGTACTTC

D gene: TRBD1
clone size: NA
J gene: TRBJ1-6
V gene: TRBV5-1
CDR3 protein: CASSLNGQGRNSPLHF
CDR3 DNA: TGCGCCAGCAGCTTGAATGGACAGGGGAGGAATTCACCCCTCCACTTT

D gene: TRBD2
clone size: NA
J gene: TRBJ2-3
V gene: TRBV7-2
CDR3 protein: CASSLARTSGTDTQYF
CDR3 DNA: TGTGCCAGCAGCTTAGCCAGGACTAGCGGCACAGATACGCAGTATTTT

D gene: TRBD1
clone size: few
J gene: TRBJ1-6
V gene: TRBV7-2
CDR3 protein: CASSVVGQRNSPLHF
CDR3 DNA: TGTGCCAGCAGCGTGGTGGGACAGCGAAATTCACCCCTCCACTTT

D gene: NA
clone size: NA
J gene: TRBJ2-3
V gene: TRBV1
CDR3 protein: CTSSQDGLAVCTDTQYF
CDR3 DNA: TGCACCAGCAGCCAAGACGGGCTAGCGGTATGCACAGATACGCAGTATTTT